The 22 T cell receptor beta chains listed next were all sequenced from one sample in a study of blood T cell repertoires in COVID-19. Libraries were prepared by immunoSEQ multiplex PCR; TCRdb keeps only in-frame clonotypes and omits some of them. The table records around 200,000 clones, around four fifths of them present only once. The sequencing input was peripheral blood. The receptors stem from a woman in her forties or fifties with acute or convalescent COVID-19.

The genes are TRBV28 and TRBJ2-7; 8 nucleotides line up with TRBD1. This CDR3 is built from 15 residues. Germline CDR1 and CDR2: MDHEN and SYDVKM. Unmatched junction bases numbered 8, after V lost 2 bases and J lost 5 bases. The CDR3 DNA reads TGTGCCAGCAGTTTACCGGGGCAGGGGGCTAACGAGCAGTACTTC. It encodes CASSLPGQGANEQYF.

This sequence joins TRBV3-1 (or the pseudogene TRBV3-2) and TRBJ2-1; D unresolved. V was clipped by 2 bases and J by 6 bases, with 11 bases between them. The CDR3 has 14 residues. Per germline, CDR1 LGHDT and CDR2 YNNKEL (reference sequence). CDR3: CASSQSTPRNEQFF. DNA for the CDR3: TGTGCCAGCAGCCAAAGCACCCCGCGCAATGAGCAGTTCTTC.

This chain connects TRBV18 to TRBJ2-7; 9 positions match TRBD1. CDR3 length equals 17 residues. After removal of 0 bases from V and 2 bases from J, the junction contained 8 bases not matched to a gene. The germline gives CDR1 KGHSH, CDR2 LQKENI. The CDR3 protein is CASSPPGRGQGTYEQYF. Written as DNA, the CDR3 is TGTGCCAGCTCACCACCGGGTCGCGGACAGGGGACCTACGAGCAGTACTTC.

This clone was seen once. The CDR3 loop reads CASSLNSQVQYF. DNA of the CDR3: TGTGCCAGCAGCTTAAACTCCCAGGTGCAGTACTTC. This chain joins TRBV11-2 and TRBJ2-7; D gene unclear. The germline CDR1 and CDR2 sequences are SGHAT and FQNNGV. The CDR3 runs to 12 residues. V was trimmed by 2 bases and J by 9 bases, leaving 11 bases between them.

The chain links TRBV2 to TRBJ2-1, with 7 bases matching TRBD1. The ends lost 7 bases at V and 0 bases at J; junction bases unmatched: 6. Germline V gives CDR1 SNHLY, CDR2 FYNNEI. CDR3 size: 15 residues. The CDR3 bases are TGTGCCAGCAAGGGGGCAACGAGCTCCTACAATGAGCAGTTCTTC. This gives the protein CASKGATSSYNEQFF.

The rearrangement links TRBV3-1 (or the pseudogene TRBV3-2) to TRBJ2-2, with D possibly being TRBD2 (6 bases). Looked up from germline, CDR1 is LGHDT and CDR2 is YNNKEL (reference sequence). V was pared by 4 bases and J by 10 bases, with 22 bases between. CDR3 length: 16 amino acids. The CDR3 sequence: CASSRLSVAANEELFF. The CDR3 coding sequence is TGTGCCAGCAGCCGGTTGTCGGTAGCGGCAAATGAGGAGCTGTTTTTT.

The chain couples TRBV28 to TRBJ1-5; D gene uncertain. Germline V CDR1 and CDR2: MDHEN, SYDVKM. Trimming took 5 bases from V and 0 from J, leaving 8 bases between them. This CDR3 has 14 residues. This CDR3 is CASSKSLSNQPQHF. CDR3 DNA sequence: TGTGCCAGCAGTAAATCCCTTAGCAATCAGCCCCAGCATTTT.

The rearrangement links TRBV19 to TRBJ2-7, with TRBD2 identical over 13 bases. V lost 7 bases to trimming and J lost 1 base; unmatched junction nucleotides: 4. CDR1 and CDR2 (germline): LNHDA, SQIVND (reference sequence). The length of the CDR3 is 15 residues. CDR3 nucleotide sequence: TGTGCCAGTACTCCGACTAGCGGGAGGTCCTACGAGCAGTACTTC. Protein product: CASTPTSGRSYEQYF.

This clone appeared a single time. The chain carries TRBV4-1 and TRBJ1-4, with a possible D match to TRBD1 (5 bases). The CDR3 spans 12 residues. Germline V CDR1 and CDR2: MGHRA, YSYEKL. The V and J ends lost 3 bases and 11 bases respectively, with 10 bases between them. CDR3: CASSQEQVKLFF. The CDR3 DNA follows: TGCGCCAGCAGCCAGGAACAGGTGAAACTGTTTTTT.

This clone appeared a single time. The J gene is TRBJ1-6, the V gene TRBV6-2 or TRBV6-3; tentative D call: TRBD1 (6 bases). The CDR3 sequence is 16 residues long. Trimming removed 5 bases at V and 9 bases at J, with 20 bases between. Germline V lookup: CDR1 MNHEY, CDR2 SVGEGT. The CDR3 spells CASSNGPTSRGSPLHF. The CDR3 DNA reads TGTGCCAGCAGTAACGGACCTACCTCCAGGGGTTCACCCCTCCACTTT.

This clone was detected ten times or more. The V gene is TRBV24-1, the J gene TRBJ2-7; possible D gene TRBD2, 5 bases. The CDR3 is 14 amino acids. V lost 4 bases to trimming and J lost 7 bases, with 16 bases between them. Germline CDR1 is KGHDR and CDR2 is SFDVKD. The CDR3 spells CATSDRSRGEEQYF. CDR3 DNA: TGTGCCACCAGTGACCGTTCTCGGGGAGAAGAGCAGTACTTC.

This clone appeared once. The chain carries TRBV5-1 and TRBJ2-5; 11 bases are a match to TRBD1. The CDR3 is made up of 14 amino acids. Trimming took 4 bases from V and 4 from J; bases not matched to a gene: 3. The germline V gene has CDR1 SGHRS and CDR2 YFSETQ. The CDR3 protein is CASSDGTGGETQYF. The CDR3 coding sequence is TGCGCCAGCAGCGACGGGACAGGGGGAGAGACCCAGTACTTC.

J is TRBJ2-7 and V is TRBV6-5; 10 bases line up with TRBD1. V was clipped by 0 bases and J by 2 bases; unmatched bases: 1. CDR3 length equals 15 residues. CDR1 MNHEY and CDR2 SVGAGI come from the germline V gene. The CDR3 DNA sequence: TGTGCCAGCAGTTACTCGGGACAGGGGACCTACGAGCAGTACTTC. It encodes CASSYSGQGTYEQYF.

The chain employs TRBV30 and TRBJ2-5; unclear D gene. The CDR3 loop spans 14 amino acids. V was cut by 3 bases and J by 0 bases, with 11 bases left in between. Germline CDR1 reads GTSNPN; CDR2 reads SVGIG (reference sequence). The CDR3: CAWRKALNQETQYF. Written as DNA, the CDR3 is TGTGCCTGGAGGAAAGCCCTTAACCAAGAGACCCAGTACTTC.

The chain links TRBV7-8 to TRBJ2-3; tentatively, D is TRBD1 (5 bases). Germline V CDR1 and CDR2: SGHVS, FQNEAQ. Trimming shortened V by 7 bases and J by 3 bases, and 20 bases separated the two germline ends. The CDR3 extends over 16 amino acids. The CDR3, as DNA: TGTGCCAGCATCCAACTGGGGCCTTCCCTGACAGATACGCAGTATTTT. As protein: CASIQLGPSLTDTQYF.

The rearrangement joins TRBV23-1 to TRBJ1-4; 7 bases are a match to TRBD1. TRBV23-1 is an ORF; its function is uncertain. The ends lost 6 bases at V and 3 bases at J; junction bases unmatched: 10. The CDR3 is 16 residues long. The CDR3 region has the DNA TGCGCCAGCAGGCCGGAACCAGGGGGTCCTAATGAAAAACTGTTTTTT. As protein: CASRPEPGGPNEKLFF.

The chain recombines TRBV2 with TRBJ2-1, with D unclear. Looked up from germline, CDR1 is SNHLY and CDR2 is FYNNEI. The CDR3 has 11 residues. Between the trimmed V and J ends, which lost 9 bases and 4 bases, there was a span of 7 bases. The chain's CDR3 is CASARYNEQFF. In DNA, the CDR3 is TGTGCCAGTGCCCGGTACAATGAGCAGTTCTTC.

This chain uses TRBV5-6 with TRBJ1-1; the match to TRBD1 covers 10 bases. The V gene end was trimmed by 3 bases and the J gene end by 1 base; junction bases not matched to a gene: 0. The V gene's germline CDR1 is SGHDT and CDR2 YYEEEE. This CDR3 contains 14 residues. This CDR3 is CASSWDRGNTEAFF. The CDR3 DNA follows: TGTGCCAGCAGCTGGGACAGGGGGAACACTGAAGCTTTCTTT. The variable domain in full, with the rest retrieved from reference TRBV5-6 and TRBJ1-1, is DAGVTQSPTHLIKTRGQQVTLRCSPKSGHDTVSWYQQALGQGPQFIFQYYEEEERQRGNFPDRFSGHQFPNYSSELNVNALLLGDSALYLCASSWDRGNTEAFFGQGTRLTVV.

The chain couples TRBV19 to TRBJ1-1; a weak D match, TRBD1 (5 bases). The CDR3 loop spans 15 amino acids. V dropped 7 bases and J dropped 5 bases, with 20 bases sitting between them. Germline V gene lookup returns CDR1 LNHDA and CDR2 SQIVND (reference sequence). In DNA, the CDR3 is TGTGCCAGTACGTCGTCGAGGCAGGGAGGTACTGAAGCTTTCTTT. It translates to CASTSSRQGGTEAFF.

The chain is built from TRBV5-4 and TRBJ1-2; 12 nucleotides match TRBD1. Germline CDR1 SGHNT, CDR2 YYREEE (reference sequence). CDR3 length: 17 amino acids. With V trimmed by 4 bases and J by 3 bases, 10 bases remained unmatched. DNA of the CDR3: TGTGCCAGCAGCATAGGGACAGGGGGCTCCCTTGACTATGGCTACACCTTC. Its protein is CASSIGTGGSLDYGYTF.

The chain carries TRBV5-8 and TRBJ1-1, with 9 bases fitting TRBD1. Germline loops: CDR1 SGHTS, CDR2 YDEGEE. The V gene end was trimmed by 3 bases and the J gene end by 5 bases; junction bases not matched to a gene: 5. CDR3 length: 14 amino acids. The CDR3 nucleotides read TGTGCCAGCAGCTGGGGGACAGGGAAGACTGAAGCTTTCTTT. This encodes CASSWGTGKTEAFF.

J is TRBJ2-7 and V is TRBV11-2; 9 nucleotides match TRBD1. Germline-derived CDR1 and CDR2 are SGHAT and FQNNGV. The CDR3 totals 15 residues. V lost 1 base and J lost 7; bases outside the gene matches: 8. The DNA for the CDR3 is TGTGCCAGCAGCTTAGGAGGACAGGGGTCAAGAGAGCAGTACTTC. As protein: CASSLGGQGSREQYF.